One sample yielded the 11 T cell receptor beta chains listed below, sequenced in a study of shared clonotypes between healthy human individuals. Profiled with immunoSEQ multiplex PCR; TCRdb holds only in-frame clones, not every one. Of approximately 1,500,000 clones listed, roughly 96% are singletons. Source material: naive CD4+ T cells sorted from blood. Subset: CD45RA+ positively selected. These receptors all stem from a man younger than 45 in good health.

As regards this clone: Additional DNA sequences in this sample encode the identical CDR3. The chain carries TRBV9 and TRBJ1-1; D gene ambiguous. The germline V gene encodes CDR1 SGDLS and CDR2 YYNGEE. V was pared by 0 bases and J by 1 base, with 7 bases between. The CDR3 runs 14 residues. The CDR3 reads CASSVDWGNTEAFF. In DNA form, the CDR3 reads TGTGCCAGCAGCGTAGACTGGGGGAACACTGAAGCTTTCTTT.

The J gene is TRBJ1-1, the V gene TRBV5-1; perhaps TRBD1 as D (6 bases). The CDR3 has 14 residues. CDR1 SGHRS and CDR2 YFSETQ come from the germline V gene. The ends were cut back, 7 bases at V and 0 bases at J, with 13 bases in the middle. CDR3 residues: CASSSGDMNTEAFF. As DNA, the CDR3 is TGCGCCAGCTCCTCGGGGGACATGAACACTGAAGCTTTCTTT.

Only a few counts were recorded for this clone. The V and J genes are TRBV5-1 and TRBJ2-2; D not resolved. Trimming removed 2 bases at V and 7 bases at J, with 3 bases between. Germline CDR1 and CDR2: SGHRS and YFSETQ. This CDR3 comprises 11 residues. The CDR3 DNA reads as TGCGCCAGCAGCTTTCTCGGGGAGCTGTTTTTT. Residues: CASSFLGELFF.

On this clone itself: The sample contains more than one DNA sequence encoding this CDR3. The V gene is TRBV7-9, the J gene TRBJ1-2; no clear D gene. The CDR3 loop spans 14 amino acids. V was clipped by 1 base and J by 4 bases, with 10 bases between them. Germline V gene sequence: CDR1 SEHNR, CDR2 FQNEAQ (reference sequence). CDR3 DNA: TGTGCCAGCAGCTTAGGCGGCAGATCCTATGGCTACACCTTC. Translating it yields CASSLGGRSYGYTF.

The V call is TRBV28, the J call TRBJ1-2; 7 bases line up with TRBD1. This CDR3 is built from 18 residues. Germline V gene data show CDR1 as MDHEN and CDR2 as SYDVKM. After removal of 3 bases from V and 1 base from J, the junction contained 14 bases not matched to a gene. The CDR3 coding sequence is TGTGCCAGCAGTTTTCCCCTAAACAGGGGCCGGGGTAACTATGGCTACACCTTC. This gives the protein CASSFPLNRGRGNYGYTF.

The J gene is TRBJ1-5, the V gene TRBV6-1; D ambiguous. V lost 0 bases and J lost 5, with 8 bases in between. Germline CDR1 reads MNHNS; CDR2 reads SASEGT. The CDR3 covers 14 residues. The CDR3 region has the DNA TGTGCCAGCAGTGAAGCGTCCAGCTATCAGCCCCAGCATTTT. Amino acids: CASSEASSYQPQHF.

The chain recombines TRBV5-4 with TRBJ2-4, with TRBD2 matching 9 bases. The germline gives CDR1 SGHNT, CDR2 YYREEE (reference sequence). Losses at the gene ends were 0 bases for V and 1 base for J; bases not matched to a gene: 8. This CDR3 has 18 residues. The DNA for the CDR3 is TGTGCCAGCAGCTTGGGGCTAGCGGGAACGGGGGCCAAAAACATTCAGTACTTC. As protein: CASSLGLAGTGAKNIQYF.

V usage is TRBV18 and J usage is TRBJ2-2, with TRBD2 identical over 8 bases. Germline V gives CDR1 KGHSH, CDR2 LQKENI. The V gene end was trimmed by 4 bases and the J gene end by 0 bases; junction bases not matched to a gene: 4. The CDR3 length is 16 residues. The CDR3 loop is CASSRGLAANTGELFF. Written as DNA, the CDR3 is TGTGCCAGCTCACGAGGACTAGCAGCGAACACCGGGGAGCTGTTTTTT.

This rearrangement joins TRBV9 to TRBJ2-3; 9 bases line up with TRBD2. CDR3 length equals 16 residues. Germline V gene lookup returns CDR1 SGDLS and CDR2 YYNGEE. V lost 0 bases, J lost 1 base, and 3 bases stayed unmatched. The CDR3 is CASSVEEREGTDTQYF. The DNA for the CDR3 is TGTGCCAGCAGCGTAGAGGAGCGGGAGGGCACAGATACGCAGTATTTT.

The J gene is TRBJ2-1, the V gene TRBV5-1; TRBD1 agrees at 7 bases. V trimming: 4 bases; J trimming: 1 base; junction bases outside the gene matches: 8. Germline assignment: CDR1 SGHRS and CDR2 YFSETQ. The CDR3 sequence is 16 residues long. The CDR3 is CASSVGQLLSYNEQFF. The CDR3 DNA reads as TGCGCCAGCAGCGTGGGACAGCTTCTTTCCTACAATGAGCAGTTCTTC.

For the CDR3, the DNA is TGTGCCAGCACCCCGCACAGGGGCACAGATACGCAGTATTTT. It yields the protein CASTPHRGTDTQYF. The chain joins TRBV6-1 to TRBJ2-3; a possible D gene is TRBD1 (6 bases). This CDR3 spans 14 amino acids. V lost 7 bases, J lost 1 base, and 12 bases lay in between. Per germline, CDR1 MNHNS and CDR2 SASEGT.